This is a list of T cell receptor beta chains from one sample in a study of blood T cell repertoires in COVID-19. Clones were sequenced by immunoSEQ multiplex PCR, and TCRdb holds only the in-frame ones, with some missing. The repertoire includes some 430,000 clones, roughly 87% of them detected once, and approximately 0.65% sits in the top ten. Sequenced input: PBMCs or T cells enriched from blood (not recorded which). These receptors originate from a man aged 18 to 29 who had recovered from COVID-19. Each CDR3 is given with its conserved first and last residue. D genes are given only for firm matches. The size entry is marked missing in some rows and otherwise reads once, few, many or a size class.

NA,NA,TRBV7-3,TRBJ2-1,CASSFVGPGDYNEQFF,TGTGCCAGCAGCTTCGTGGGGCCAGGAGACTACAATGAGCAGTTCTTC
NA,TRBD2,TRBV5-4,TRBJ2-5,CASSLGLAAETQYF,TGTGCCAGCAGCTTGGGACTAGCGGCCGAGACCCAGTACTTC
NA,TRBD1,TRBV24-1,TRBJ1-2,CAAGTAFDGYTF,TGTGCCGCCGGGACAGCTTTCGATGGCTACACCTTC
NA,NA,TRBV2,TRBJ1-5,CASSTQGAQPQHF,TGTGCCAGCAGTACACAGGGTGCTCAGCCCCAGCATTTT
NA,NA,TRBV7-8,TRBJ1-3,CASSLRVGNTIYF,TGTGCCAGCAGCTTAAGAGTTGGAAACACCATATATTTT
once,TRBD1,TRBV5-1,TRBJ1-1,CASSFNRGTEAFF,TGCGCCAGCAGCTTTAACAGGGGGACTGAAGCTTTCTTT
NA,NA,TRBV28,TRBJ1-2,CASSPQGRVGYGYTF,TGTGCCAGCAGCCCCCAGGGTCGGGTAGGCTATGGCTACACCTTC
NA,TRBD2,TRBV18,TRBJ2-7,CASSPRPLAGGLYEQYF,TGTGCCAGCTCGCCAAGGCCCCTAGCGGGAGGGCTCTACGAGCAGTACTTC
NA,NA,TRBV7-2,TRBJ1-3,CASRRPGTGNTIYF,TGTGCCAGCAGACGTCCAGGGACAGGAAACACCATATATTTT
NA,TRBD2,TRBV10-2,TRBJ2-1,CASSLAGVFYNEQFF,TGCGCCAGCAGTCTAGCGGGAGTTTTCTACAATGAGCAGTTCTTC
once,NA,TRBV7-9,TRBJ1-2,CASSLGDYYGYTF,TGTGCCAGCAGCTTAGGAGACTACTATGGCTACACCTTC
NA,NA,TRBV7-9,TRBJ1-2,CAVGVGGAVYGYTF,TGTGCCGTTGGGGTTGGAGGGGCGGTTTATGGCTACACCTTC
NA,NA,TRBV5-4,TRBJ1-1,CASGAEAYTEAFF,TGTGCCAGCGGAGCCGAAGCCTACACTGAAGCTTTCTTT
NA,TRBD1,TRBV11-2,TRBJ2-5,CASSRMEWQGVRETQYF,TGTGCCAGCAGCAGAATGGAGTGGCAGGGGGTTAGAGAGACCCAGTACTTC
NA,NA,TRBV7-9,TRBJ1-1,CASSLARSPEAFF,TGTGCCAGCAGCTTAGCCCGGTCCCCTGAAGCTTTCTTT
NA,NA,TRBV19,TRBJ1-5,CASSVSSTDQPQHF,TGTGCCAGTAGTGTGTCCAGTACAGATCAGCCCCAGCATTTT
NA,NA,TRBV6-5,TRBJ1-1,CASQQQQRTFF,TGTGCCAGCCAACAGCAGCAGCGGACTTTCTTT
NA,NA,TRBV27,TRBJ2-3,CASSFHRDTDTQYF,TGTGCCAGCAGTTTTCACAGGGACACAGATACGCAGTATTTT
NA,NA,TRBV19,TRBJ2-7,CASRSKKDISYEQYF,TGTGCCAGTAGATCAAAGAAGGACATAAGCTACGAGCAGTACTTC
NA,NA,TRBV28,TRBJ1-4,CASSTRRQSNEKLFF,TGTGCCAGCAGCACCCGGAGACAGTCCAATGAAAAACTGTTTTTT
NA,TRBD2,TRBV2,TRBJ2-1,CASTLGGNEQFF,TGTGCCAGCACCCTGGGGGGGAATGAGCAGTTCTTC
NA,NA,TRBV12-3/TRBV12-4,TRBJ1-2,CASNRVPGYTF,TGTGCCAGCAACCGGGTCCCTGGCTACACCTTC
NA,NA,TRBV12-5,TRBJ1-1,CASGPRLTEAFF,TGTGCTAGTGGTCCGAGACTTACTGAAGCTTTCTTT
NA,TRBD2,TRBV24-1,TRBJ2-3,CATAGGGGDTQYF,TGTGCCACCGCGGGAGGGGGGGGCGATACGCAGTATTTT
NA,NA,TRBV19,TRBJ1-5,CASSIEGDNPNQPQHF,TGTGCCAGTAGTATAGAGGGGGACAATCCGAATCAGCCCCAGCATTTT
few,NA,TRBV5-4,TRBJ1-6,CASALEGNSPLHF,TGTGCCAGCGCACTGGAGGGGAATTCACCCCTCCACTTT
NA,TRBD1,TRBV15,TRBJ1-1,CATSSAARDRGTEAFF,TGTGCCACCAGCAGCGCCGCCCGGGACAGGGGCACTGAAGCTTTCTTT
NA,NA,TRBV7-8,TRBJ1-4,CASSLLAGPNEKLFF,TGTGCCAGCAGCTTATTGGCGGGACCTAATGAAAAACTGTTTTTT
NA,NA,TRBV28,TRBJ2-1,CASSLAGSSYNEQFF,TGTGCCAGCAGTTTAGCGGGAAGCTCCTACAATGAGCAGTTCTTC
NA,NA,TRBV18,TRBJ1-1,CASSPSTGNTEAFF,TGTGCCAGCTCACCATCGACAGGAAACACTGAAGCTTTCTTT
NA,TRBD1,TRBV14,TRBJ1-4,CASSQSGGSTNEKLFF,TGTGCCAGCAGCCAGTCAGGGGGATCAACTAATGAAAAACTGTTTTTT
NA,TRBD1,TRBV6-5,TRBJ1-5,CASSRTGSNQPQHF,TGTGCCAGCAGTCGGACAGGTTCAAATCAGCCCCAGCATTTT
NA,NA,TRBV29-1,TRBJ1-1,CSGYTGSSEAFF,TGCAGCGGGTATACAGGTTCTTCTGAAGCTTTCTTT
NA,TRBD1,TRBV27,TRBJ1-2,CASSLGVPDRALYGYTF,TGTGCCAGCAGTTTAGGTGTCCCGGACAGGGCGCTCTATGGCTACACCTTC
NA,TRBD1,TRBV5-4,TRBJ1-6,CASSFFDRDNSPLHF,TGTGCCAGCAGCTTCTTCGACAGGGATAATTCACCCCTCCACTTT
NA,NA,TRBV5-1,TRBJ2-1,CASSFIGGATLGYNEQFF,TGCGCCAGCAGCTTTATTGGAGGCGCAACTCTCGGGTACAATGAGCAGTTCTTC
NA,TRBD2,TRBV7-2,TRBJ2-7,CASSLVAGRVNEQYF,TGTGCCAGCAGCTTAGTAGCGGGAAGGGTCAACGAGCAGTACTTC
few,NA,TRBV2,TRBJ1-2,CASSEAVRDYGYTF,TGTGCCAGCAGTGAAGCGGTCAGGGACTATGGCTACACCTTC
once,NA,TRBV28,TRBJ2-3,CASSLTGPFTDTQYF,TGTGCCAGCAGTTTAACAGGCCCTTTTACAGATACGCAGTATTTT
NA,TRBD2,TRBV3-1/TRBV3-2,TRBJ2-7,CASSLGTSGIYEQYF,TGTGCCAGCAGCCTCGGGACTAGCGGGATCTACGAGCAGTACTTC
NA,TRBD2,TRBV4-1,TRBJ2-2,CASRHGALSGRDTGELFF,TGCGCCAGCAGGCACGGGGCCCTTAGCGGGAGAGACACCGGGGAGCTGTTTTTT
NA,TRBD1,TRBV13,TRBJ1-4,CASRGQGTNEKLFF,TGTGCCAGCAGGGGACAGGGAACTAATGAAAAACTGTTTTTT